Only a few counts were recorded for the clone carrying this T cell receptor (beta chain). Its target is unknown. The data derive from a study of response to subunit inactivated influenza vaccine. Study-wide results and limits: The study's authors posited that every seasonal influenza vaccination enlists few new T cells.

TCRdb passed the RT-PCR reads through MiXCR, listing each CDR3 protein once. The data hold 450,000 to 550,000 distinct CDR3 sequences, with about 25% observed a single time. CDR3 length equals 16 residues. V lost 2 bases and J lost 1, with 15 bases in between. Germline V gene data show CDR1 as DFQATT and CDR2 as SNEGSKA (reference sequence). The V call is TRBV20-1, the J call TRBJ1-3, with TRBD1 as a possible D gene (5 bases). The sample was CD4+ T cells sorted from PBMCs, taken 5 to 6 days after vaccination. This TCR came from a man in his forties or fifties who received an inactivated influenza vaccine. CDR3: CSARPVSGHSGNTIYF. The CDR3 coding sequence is TGCAGTGCTAGACCAGTATCGGGGCATTCTGGAAACACCATATATTTT.